This TCR beta chain was captured by sequencing in a study of PD-1 blockade in classical Hodgkin lymphoma. The patients all showed relapse after autologous stem cell transplantation, while their brentuximab vedotin exposure varied. Here immunoSEQ multiplex PCR was the method, and the copy in TCRdb shows in-frame clones only, minus some. The data show 20,000 to 30,000 clones, around 81% seen once. The sample holds a few counts of this clone. As yet, its antigen is unknown. Study-level findings and limits: Baseline diversity resembling that of newly diagnosed patients was seen in complete responders.

Germline CDR1 and CDR2: LNHDA and SQIVND (reference sequence). V dropped 6 bases and J dropped 5; count of bases not matched to a gene: 13. CDR3 length: 15 amino acids. The sample here was peripheral blood mononuclear cells (PBMCs), taken before the second cycle of nivolumab. The V and J genes are TRBV19 and TRBJ2-7; TRBD1 matches at 7 bases. The TCR was taken from a human donor with classical Hodgkin lymphoma. The CDR3 DNA reads TGTGCCAGTAGCCTAGCCGGGACAGCGGATCACGAGCAGTACTTC. It specifies CASSLAGTADHEQYF.